Each of the 13 T cell receptor beta chains below was sequenced from the same sample in a study of blood T cell repertoires in COVID-19. Sequenced by immunoSEQ multiplex PCR; TCRdb stores in-frame clones only, minus some. The top ten hold roughly 6.6% of the sample, which has 84,000 or so clones, around 90% seen once. The specimen was peripheral blood. The receptors derive from a man in his 70s with acute or convalescent COVID-19.

In regard to this clone: No conserved phenylalanine or tryptophan is present at the end of the CDR3, so a read error is the likely explanation. Because the CDR3's place on the DNA is in doubt, the DNA is left out and the CDR3 is given as listed by TCRdb. The V and J genes are TRBV2 and TRBJ2-7; TRBD1 is taken as the D call from the table, unchecked against the DNA. Including both end residues, the CDR3 is 13 amino acids long. CDR1 and CDR2 from the germline V gene are SNHLY and FYNNEI. CDR3: CASSGDRTGVKRY.

V gene TRBV2 combines with J gene TRBJ2-7; 7 nucleotides align to TRBD1. Per the germline V gene, CDR1 is SNHLY and CDR2 is FYNNEI. V shed 7 bases and J 3 bases; nucleotides not matched to a gene: 6. This CDR3 region has 13 residues. CDR3 DNA sequence: TGTGCCAGCAAACGGGACAGAGACTACGAGCAGTACTTC. Translation: CASKRDRDYEQYF.

The chain uses TRBV18 and TRBJ2-3, with 16 bases lining up with TRBD2. The CDR3 is made up of 20 amino acids. Germline V gene sequence: CDR1 KGHSH, CDR2 LQKENI. V was clipped by 2 bases and J by 0 bases; unmatched bases: 8. CDR3 region: CASSPAGLAGGIGSTDTQYF. Here the CDR3 DNA reads TGTGCCAGCTCACCAGCGGGACTAGCGGGAGGGATCGGCAGCACAGATACGCAGTATTTT.

This chain joins TRBV19 and TRBJ1-2; 9 positions agree with TRBD1. Losses at the gene ends were 4 bases for V and 2 bases for J; bases not matched to a gene: 8. The germline CDR1 and CDR2 sequences are LNHDA and SQIVND (reference sequence). This CDR3 comprises 16 residues. CDR3 amino acids: CASSTAPTGGNYGYTF. CDR3 nucleotide sequence: TGTGCCAGTAGTACGGCCCCGACAGGGGGAAACTATGGCTACACCTTC.

The chain has TRBV2 and TRBJ2-7, with D perhaps TRBD1 (5 bases). The CDR3 contains 14 residues. Between the trimmed V and J ends, which lost 6 bases and 0 bases, there was a span of 12 bases. CDR1 SNHLY and CDR2 FYNNEI come from the germline V gene. The CDR3 region is CASRIQALSYEQYF. In DNA, the CDR3 is TGTGCCAGCAGAATACAGGCCCTCTCCTACGAGCAGTACTTC.

The CDR3 protein is CASSLVTSRGRGSYNEQFF. The CDR3 nucleotides are TGTGCCAGCAGCTTAGTGACTAGCCGCGGCAGGGGCTCCTACAATGAGCAGTTCTTC. The rearrangement joins TRBV13 to TRBJ2-1; TRBD2 is a possible D gene (7 bases). Germline CDR1 PRHDT, CDR2 FYEKMQ (reference sequence). The CDR3 spans 19 residues. Trimming stripped 1 base from V and 0 bases from J, with 19 bases between.

This chain uses TRBV6-6 with TRBJ2-7; D remains unclear. The CDR3 totals 13 residues. V was shortened by 8 bases and J by 0 bases, with 11 bases between the two germline ends. Germline CDR1 is MNHNY and CDR2 is SVGAGI (reference sequence). CDR3 sequence reads: CASEVGFSYEQYF. The CDR3 DNA follows: TGTGCCAGCGAGGTCGGCTTCTCCTACGAGCAGTACTTC.

The chain joins TRBV27 to TRBJ2-1, with D possibly matching TRBD1 (6 bases). Looked up from germline, CDR1 is MNHEY and CDR2 is SMNVEV (reference sequence). The CDR3 is made up of 16 amino acids. V was shortened by 7 bases and J by 3 bases, with 19 bases between the two germline ends. This CDR3 is CASTPLGKGGYNEQFF. CDR3 sequence (DNA): TGTGCCAGCACCCCCCTTGGGAAAGGGGGCTACAATGAGCAGTTCTTC.

The V and J genes are TRBV6-1 and TRBJ1-6; a possible D gene is TRBD1 (6 bases). Trimming took 2 bases from V and 5 from J, leaving 10 bases between them. This CDR3 contains 15 residues. The germline gives CDR1 MNHNS, CDR2 SASEGT. CDR3 sequence: CASSEFGTNNSPLHF. The CDR3 coding sequence is TGTGCCAGCAGTGAATTCGGGACAAATAATTCACCCCTCCACTTT.

V is TRBV10-3 and J is TRBJ2-3, with 9 bases lining up with TRBD2. Looked up from germline, CDR1 is ENHRY and CDR2 is SYGVKD. The CDR3 spans 13 residues. The ends lost 6 bases at V and 6 bases at J; junction bases unmatched: 4. The CDR3, as DNA: TGTGCCATCAGGACTAGCGGATGGGATACGCAGTATTTT. Translated, it gives CAIRTSGWDTQYF.

The chain recombines TRBV6-5 with TRBJ1-1, with D perhaps TRBD1 (6 bases). The ends were cut back, 6 bases at V and 3 bases at J, with 17 bases in the middle. The CDR3 covers 15 residues. Germline loops: CDR1 MNHEY, CDR2 SVGAGI. The CDR3 loop reads CASRPPQGKYTEAFF. The CDR3 nucleotides are TGTGCCAGCAGACCCCCGCAGGGGAAGTACACTGAAGCTTTCTTT.

The chain couples TRBV5-4 to TRBJ2-3; D is perhaps TRBD1 (6 bases). Trimming removed 5 bases at V and 4 bases at J, with 11 bases between. CDR3 length: 13 amino acids. Germline-derived CDR1 and CDR2 are SGHNT and YYREEE (reference sequence). The CDR3 is CASSIQGADTQYF. In nucleotides, the CDR3 is TGTGCCAGCAGTATACAGGGAGCAGATACGCAGTATTTT.

The chain links TRBV9 to TRBJ2-3, with D unclear. V gave up 2 bases and J gave up 3 bases, with 7 bases separating them. The germline V gene has CDR1 SGDLS and CDR2 YYNGEE. This CDR3 spans 13 amino acids. This chain's CDR3 is CASSVMATDTQYF. The CDR3 DNA reads TGTGCCAGCAGCGTTATGGCAACAGATACGCAGTATTTT.